This T cell receptor beta chain was captured by sequencing in a study of human T cells and chemical hapten exposure. The overall study: The study patch tested 0.01% DPC on the upper back and read results at 6 days. Small volume differences among pooled libraries mainly caused per-sample TCR yield variation. Findings and caveats of the study: Correlating positively with patch test score were the PT1 expanded TCR counts. The study found that DPC sensitization did not change TCRs above 1 in 1000 frequency.

TCRdb reprocessed the RACE reads via MiXCR and lists one record per CDR3 protein. The sample consists of about 400,000 distinct CDR3 sequences, about 6.3% of them appearing once. This clonotype came up many times. Its target is not known. Trimming cost V 2 bases and J 7 bases, with 18 bases left between them. Germline lookup yields CDR1 MNHEY and CDR2 SVGEGT. The CDR3 is made up of 16 amino acids. The time point here: patch test 2, 6 weeks after DPC sensitization. Treatment: therapeutic diphenylcyclopropenone sensitization with weekly scalp DPC. The TCR sequence derives from a woman aged 18-35 years with alopecia areata. Some clones in this sample may be carry-over from other donors' samples. The sample consisted of whole blood, taken in connection with sensitization to the hapten diphenylcyclopropenone (DPC). The rearrangement uses TRBV6-2 or TRBV6-3 and TRBJ1-5, with a tentative D call TRBD1 (6 bases). The CDR3 sequence is CASSYLGHSLHQPQHF. The DNA of the CDR3 is TGTGCCAGCAGTTACCTGGGACACTCCTTACACCAGCCCCAGCATTTT.